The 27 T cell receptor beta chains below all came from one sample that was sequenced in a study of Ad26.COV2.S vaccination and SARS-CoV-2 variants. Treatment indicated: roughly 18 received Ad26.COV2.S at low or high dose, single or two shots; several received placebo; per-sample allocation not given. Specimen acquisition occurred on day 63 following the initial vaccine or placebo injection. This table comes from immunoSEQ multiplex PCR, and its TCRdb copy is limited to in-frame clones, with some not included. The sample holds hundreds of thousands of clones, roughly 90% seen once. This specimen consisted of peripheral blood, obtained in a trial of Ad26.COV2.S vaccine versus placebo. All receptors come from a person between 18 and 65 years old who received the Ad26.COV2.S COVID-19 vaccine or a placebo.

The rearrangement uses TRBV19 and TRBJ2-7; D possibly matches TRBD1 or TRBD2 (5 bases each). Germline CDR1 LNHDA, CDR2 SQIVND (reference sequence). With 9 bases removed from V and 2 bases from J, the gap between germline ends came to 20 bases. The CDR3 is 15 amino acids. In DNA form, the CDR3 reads TGTGCCAGCACCAACGGGGCCCAGGCCCCCTACGAGCAGTACTTC. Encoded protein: CASTNGAQAPYEQYF.

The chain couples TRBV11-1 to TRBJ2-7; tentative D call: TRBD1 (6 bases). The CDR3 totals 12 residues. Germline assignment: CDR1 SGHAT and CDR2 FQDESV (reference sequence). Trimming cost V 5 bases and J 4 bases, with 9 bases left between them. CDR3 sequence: CASSPRGYEQYF. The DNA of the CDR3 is TGTGCCAGCAGCCCTAGGGGGTACGAGCAGTACTTC.

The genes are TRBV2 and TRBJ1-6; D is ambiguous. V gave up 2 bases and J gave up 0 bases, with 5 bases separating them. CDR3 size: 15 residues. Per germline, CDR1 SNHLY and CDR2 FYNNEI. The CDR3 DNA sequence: TGTGCCAGCAGTGAAAGGAACTCCTATAATTCACCCCTCCACTTT. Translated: CASSERNSYNSPLHF.

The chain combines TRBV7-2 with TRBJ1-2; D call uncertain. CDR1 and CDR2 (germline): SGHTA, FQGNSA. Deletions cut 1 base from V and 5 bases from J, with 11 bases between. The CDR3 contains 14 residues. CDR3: CASSLENTGYGYTF. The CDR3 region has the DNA TGTGCCAGCAGCTTAGAGAACACTGGGTATGGCTACACCTTC.

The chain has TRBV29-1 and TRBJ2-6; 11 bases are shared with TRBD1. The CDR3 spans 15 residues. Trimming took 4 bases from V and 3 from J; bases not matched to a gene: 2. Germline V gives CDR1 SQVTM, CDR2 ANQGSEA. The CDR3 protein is CSVGTGGGGANVLTF. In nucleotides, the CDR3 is TGCAGCGTTGGGACAGGGGGCGGTGGGGCCAACGTCCTGACTTTC.

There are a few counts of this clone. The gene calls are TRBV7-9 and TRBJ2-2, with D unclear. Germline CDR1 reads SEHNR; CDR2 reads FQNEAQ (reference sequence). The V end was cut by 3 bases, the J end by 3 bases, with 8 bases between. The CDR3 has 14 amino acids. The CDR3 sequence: CASSFSRYTGELFF. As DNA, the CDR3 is TGTGCCAGCAGCTTTTCCAGATACACCGGGGAGCTGTTTTTT.

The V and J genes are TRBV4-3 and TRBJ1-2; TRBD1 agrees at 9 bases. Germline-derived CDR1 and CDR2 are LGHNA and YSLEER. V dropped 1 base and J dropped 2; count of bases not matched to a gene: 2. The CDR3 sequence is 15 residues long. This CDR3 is CASSQGQGVNYGYTF. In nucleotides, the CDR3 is TGCGCCAGCAGCCAAGGACAGGGGGTCAACTATGGCTACACCTTC.

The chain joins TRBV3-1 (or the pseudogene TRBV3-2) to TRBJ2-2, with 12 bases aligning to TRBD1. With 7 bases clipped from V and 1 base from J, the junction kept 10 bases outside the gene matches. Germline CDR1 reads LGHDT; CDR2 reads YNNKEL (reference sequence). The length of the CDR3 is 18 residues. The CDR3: CASTKKGQGAWNTGELFF. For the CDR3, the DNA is TGTGCCAGCACCAAGAAGGGACAGGGGGCATGGAACACCGGGGAGCTGTTTTTT.

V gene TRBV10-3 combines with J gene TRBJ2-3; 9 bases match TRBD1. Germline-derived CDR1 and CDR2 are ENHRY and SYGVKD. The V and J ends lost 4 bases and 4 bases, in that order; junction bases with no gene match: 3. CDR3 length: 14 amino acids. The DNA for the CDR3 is TGTGCCATCAGTGGGGACAGGGAGGCAGATACGCAGTATTTT. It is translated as CAISGDREADTQYF.

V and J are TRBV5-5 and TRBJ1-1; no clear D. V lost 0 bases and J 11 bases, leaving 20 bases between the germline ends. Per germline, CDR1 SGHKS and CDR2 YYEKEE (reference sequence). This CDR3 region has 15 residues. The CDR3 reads CASSLEAEGGIGAFF. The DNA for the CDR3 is TGTGCCAGCAGCTTGGAGGCAGAGGGCGGTATAGGGGCTTTCTTT.

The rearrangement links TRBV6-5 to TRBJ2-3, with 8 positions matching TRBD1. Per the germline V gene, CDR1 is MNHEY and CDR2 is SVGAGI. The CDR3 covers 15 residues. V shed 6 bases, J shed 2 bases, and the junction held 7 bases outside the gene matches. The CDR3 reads CASRDRARNTDTQYF. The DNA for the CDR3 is TGTGCCAGCAGGGACAGGGCCAGGAACACAGATACGCAGTATTTT.

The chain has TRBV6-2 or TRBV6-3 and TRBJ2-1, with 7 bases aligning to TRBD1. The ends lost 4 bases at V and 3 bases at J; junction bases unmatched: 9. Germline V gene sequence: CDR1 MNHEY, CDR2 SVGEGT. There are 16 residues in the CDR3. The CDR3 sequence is CASSSRGQRYYNEQFF. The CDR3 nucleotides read TGTGCCAGCAGTTCTAGGGGACAGAGATACTACAATGAGCAGTTCTTC.

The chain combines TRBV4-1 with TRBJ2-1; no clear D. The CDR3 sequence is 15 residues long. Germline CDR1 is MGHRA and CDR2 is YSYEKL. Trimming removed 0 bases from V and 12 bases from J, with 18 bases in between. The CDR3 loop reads CASSQEPHIWVGQFF. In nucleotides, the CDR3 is TGCGCCAGCAGCCAAGAACCGCACATTTGGGTTGGGCAGTTCTTC.

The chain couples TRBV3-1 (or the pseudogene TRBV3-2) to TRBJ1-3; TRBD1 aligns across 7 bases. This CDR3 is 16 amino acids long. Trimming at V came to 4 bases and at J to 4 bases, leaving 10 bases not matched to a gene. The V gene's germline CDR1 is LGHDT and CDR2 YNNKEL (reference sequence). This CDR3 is CASSLKTGVSGNTIYF. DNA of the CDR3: TGTGCCAGCAGCCTAAAAACAGGGGTATCAGGAAACACCATATATTTT.

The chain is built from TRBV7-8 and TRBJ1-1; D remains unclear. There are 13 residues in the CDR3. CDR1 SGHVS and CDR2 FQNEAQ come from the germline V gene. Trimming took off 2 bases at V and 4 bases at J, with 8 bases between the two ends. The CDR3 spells CASSLTEGTEAFF. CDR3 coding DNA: TGTGCCAGCAGCTTAACCGAGGGCACTGAAGCTTTCTTT.

The CDR3 bases are TGTGCCATCAGGGAGAGTGTAGGGCCCTACGAGCAGTACTTC. This sequence encodes CAIRESVGPYEQYF. The rearrangement uses TRBV10-3 and TRBJ2-7; D is uncertain. This CDR3 has 14 amino acids. V lost 6 bases to trimming and J lost 2 bases, with 14 bases between them. Germline CDR1 reads ENHRY; CDR2 reads SYGVKD.

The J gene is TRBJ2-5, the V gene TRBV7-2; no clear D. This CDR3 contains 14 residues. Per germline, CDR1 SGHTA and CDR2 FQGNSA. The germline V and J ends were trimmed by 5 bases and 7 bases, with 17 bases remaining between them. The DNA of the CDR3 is TGTGCCAGCAGCCGCGACCCCCCCTGGGGGACCCAGTACTTC. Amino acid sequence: CASSRDPPWGTQYF.

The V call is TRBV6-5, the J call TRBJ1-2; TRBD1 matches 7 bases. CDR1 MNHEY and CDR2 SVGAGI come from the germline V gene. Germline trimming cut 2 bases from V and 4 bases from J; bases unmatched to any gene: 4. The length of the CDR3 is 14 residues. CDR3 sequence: CASSYRGPAYGYTF. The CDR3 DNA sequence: TGTGCCAGCAGTTACAGGGGGCCGGCCTATGGCTACACCTTC.

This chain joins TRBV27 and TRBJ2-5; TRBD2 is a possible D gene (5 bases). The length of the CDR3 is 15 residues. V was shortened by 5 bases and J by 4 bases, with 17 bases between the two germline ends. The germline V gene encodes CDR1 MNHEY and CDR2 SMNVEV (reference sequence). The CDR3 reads CASSPARVRGETQYF. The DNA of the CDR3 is TGTGCCAGCAGTCCGGCGCGGGTTCGAGGAGAGACCCAGTACTTC.

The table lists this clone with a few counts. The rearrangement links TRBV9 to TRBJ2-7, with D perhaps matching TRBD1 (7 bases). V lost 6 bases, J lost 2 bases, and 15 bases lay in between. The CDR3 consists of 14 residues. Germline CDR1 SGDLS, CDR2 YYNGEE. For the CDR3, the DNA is TGTGCCAGCACCCGCGGGACAGCAGCCTACGAGCAGTACTTC. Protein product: CASTRGTAAYEQYF.

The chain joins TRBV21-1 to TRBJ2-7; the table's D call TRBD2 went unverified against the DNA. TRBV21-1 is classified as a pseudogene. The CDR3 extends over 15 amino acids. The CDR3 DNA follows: TGTGCCAGCAGCAAGGTAGCGGGACCCCCCTACGAGCAGTACTTC. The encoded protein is CASSKVAGPPYEQYF.

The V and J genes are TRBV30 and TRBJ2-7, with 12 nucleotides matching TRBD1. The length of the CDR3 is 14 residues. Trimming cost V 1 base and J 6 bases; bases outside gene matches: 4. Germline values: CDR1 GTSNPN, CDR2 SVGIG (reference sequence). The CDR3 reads CAWSAWDRGLEQYF. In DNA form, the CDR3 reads TGTGCCTGGAGTGCATGGGACAGGGGGCTCGAGCAGTACTTC.

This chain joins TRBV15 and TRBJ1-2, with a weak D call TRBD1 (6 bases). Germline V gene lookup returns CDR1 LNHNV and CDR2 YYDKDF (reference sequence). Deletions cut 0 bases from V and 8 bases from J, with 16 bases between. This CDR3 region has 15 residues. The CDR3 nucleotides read TGTGCCACCAGCAGAGATAGCGACAGGACCTCCGGCTACACCTTC. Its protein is CATSRDSDRTSGYTF.

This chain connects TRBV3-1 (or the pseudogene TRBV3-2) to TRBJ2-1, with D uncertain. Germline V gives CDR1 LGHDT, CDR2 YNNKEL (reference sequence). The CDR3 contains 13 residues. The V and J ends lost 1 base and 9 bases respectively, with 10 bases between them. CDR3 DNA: TGTGCCAGCAGCCAAGTAGGGCTAAGTGAGCAGTTCTTC. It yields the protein CASSQVGLSEQFF.

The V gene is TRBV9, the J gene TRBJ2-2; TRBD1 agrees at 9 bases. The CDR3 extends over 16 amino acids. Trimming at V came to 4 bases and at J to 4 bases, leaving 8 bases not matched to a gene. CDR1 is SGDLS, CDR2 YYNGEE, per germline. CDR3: CASSPPGTGLTGELFF. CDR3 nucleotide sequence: TGTGCCAGCAGCCCCCCCGGGACAGGGCTCACCGGGGAGCTGTTTTTT.

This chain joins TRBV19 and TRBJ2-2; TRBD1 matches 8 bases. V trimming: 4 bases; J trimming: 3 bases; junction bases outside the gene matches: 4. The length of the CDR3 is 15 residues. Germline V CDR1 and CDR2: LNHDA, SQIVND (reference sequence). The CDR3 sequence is CASSTGQGYTGELFF. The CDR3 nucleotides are TGTGCCAGTAGTACCGGACAGGGTTACACCGGGGAGCTGTTTTTT.

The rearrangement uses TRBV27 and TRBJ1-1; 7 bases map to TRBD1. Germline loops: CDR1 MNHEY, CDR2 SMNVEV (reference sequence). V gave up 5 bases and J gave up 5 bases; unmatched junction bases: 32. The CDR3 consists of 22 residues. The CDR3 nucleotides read TGTGCCAGCAGTCGCGGGGTGGGTGGGACAGTCGGCTCGCGGGGCCTTTATACTGAAGCTTTCTTT. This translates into CASSRGVGGTVGSRGLYTEAFF.